This T cell receptor beta chain appears in the sequencing data of a study of cytomegalovirus exposure and HLA in healthy donors (dated by TCRdb to 2016 to 2017). General notes on the study: According to an earlier analysis of 450 to 650 of the donors, 150 million to 200 million T cells yielded over 100 million unique TCR beta sequences and 250 to 350 Gb of sequence data. Approximately 310 gigabases of sequencing data and tens of millions of unique TCR sequences were included in an early release covering several hundred HLA-typed donors. The genetic ancestry cluster associated with self-reported Caucasian donors included 81% of the approximately 430 genotyped donors. The study was designed to test whether signatures of past pathogen exposure could be identified by cataloging public T cell receptors. The T cell repertoires of several hundred subjects were profiled by immunosequencing and related to cytomegalovirus serostatus. In addition to the first cohort of 650 to 800 subjects, a separate validation cohort of 120 different subjects was used. The study combined high-throughput TCR immunosequencing, statistical association of individual TCRs with disease status, and machine learning to predict cytomegalovirus infection status. A later analysis re-examined previously published TCR beta repertoires from around 670 donors and added high-resolution HLA genotyping to investigate patterns of TCR occurrence. The later analysis used no new phenotypic data to find candidate immune exposures, relying instead on TCR beta sequences and their occurrence across donors. An earlier analysis of several hundred of the donors applied high-throughput TCR beta sequencing to assess whether each TCR beta V gene segment acted as functional or pseudogenic. Donor age, sex, ethnicity and CMV serostatus were compiled together with the repertoire data. A later genetic analysis took genome-wide SNP genotypes for 398 of the 666 donors and used that subset as a discovery cohort. All discovery cohort repertoires had been generated using a single sequencing platform. Both class I and class II loci were covered by HLA typing, at four-digit resolution. Typing coverage differed by locus: A, B, C, DRB1 and DQB1 were typed in about 620-640 donors, DQA1 in about 510, DPA1 in over 600, and DPB1 in just under 490. Roughly five DR-DQ haplotypes were handled as single units for association and clustering, since linkage in the cohort was strong. Across approximately 400 genotyped donors of the cohort, an average of about 240,000 unique TCR beta nucleotide sequences per donor were sequenced, and approximately 17% of those sequences were non-productive. Overall study results and their limits: A further reported finding was that TCR beta sequences accurately predicted the HLA-A and HLA-B alleles for most subjects in the first cohort. Three of the identified cytomegalovirus-associated TCR beta chains were confirmed in vitro to be specific for cytomegalovirus antigens. Most TCR sequences were seen in very few donors, while some public TCRs were found in many individuals. Presence/absence analyses assumed roughly uniform sequencing depth across donors, an assumption that may not hold. The 87-base-pair reads could not distinguish some IMGT-functional V segments, including TRBV6-2 and TRBV6-3, so those segments were excluded. This cohort had only TCR beta chains sequenced, and the lack of alpha or paired-chain data limited which features could be detected. An earlier analysis of 587 of the donors showed that most TCR beta V segments appeared in productive rearrangements either about 87% or about 30% of the time, which broadly matched IMGT annotations. In a later analysis, most CMV-associated TCR beta chains were found to appear HLA-restricted, with HLA associations seemingly driven largely by CMV exposure. Correlated functional status among segregating V segments might be attributable to linkage disequilibrium, but an unknown experimental factor could not be ruled out. The only immune exposure information available for the cohort was CMV serostatus. Strong co-occurrence of HLA alleles, especially DR and DQ, made assigning TCR associations to individual alleles difficult. A later genetic analysis reported fewer N-insertions in productive TCRs among donors in an Asian-associated ancestry cluster than the roughly 700-donor mean. Several of the top co-occurrence clusters appeared to be linked to parvovirus B19, influenza, CMV and Epstein-Barr virus, according to a later analysis. Because counts were too low, roughly 16 rarely observed V segments, including chromosome 9 orphons, were excluded from the earlier analysis of 587 of the donors. A later analysis found that HLA-associated TCR beta chains were more clonally expanded and had lower generation probabilities than equally common non-associated chains. The classifier was reported to diagnose cytomegalovirus status with high specificity and sensitivity in both the original and validation cohorts. The study gave a list of 150 to 200 TCR beta chains associated with cytomegalovirus. V-gene and J-gene trimming of TCR beta chains was associated with a missense DCLRE1C variant in a later genetic analysis, and the association was replicated in an independent cohort. Because HLA typing was unavailable for some donors at each locus, only the typed subset was used in association tests. In a later analysis, 16,951 TCR beta sequences were associated with specific HLA alleles at a false discovery rate of 0.05. The sequencing pipeline was judged likely to have produced a cluster of highly shared sequence variants as a technical artifact. The authors suggested that the approach could potentially be generalized to other disease states and immunological phenotypes. In a later analysis, TCR association rates were found to vary across HLA loci, with the most associated TCRs seen for DRB1 alleles and the fewest for HLA-C alleles.

From its cysteine to its phenylalanine, the CDR3 spans 15 amino acids. Just the 45-base CDR3 DNA is kept, in frame starting at base 1. CDR1 SGHTA and CDR2 FQGNSA were looked up in the germline V gene. After removal of 1 base from V and 3 bases from J, the junction retains 6 bases not matched to a gene. With regard to this clone: Its target antigen remains unknown. Base qualities are not provided; no much larger clone lies one nucleotide away.

Libraries were constructed by the immunoSEQ multiplex PCR assay. For the multiplex PCR, a mixture combining 60 forward primers for TCR Vbeta segments and 13 reverse primers for TCR Jbeta segments was used. The CDR3 region of rearranged TCR beta genes was amplified from genomic DNA by a multiplex PCR assay. The amplified TCR beta libraries were sequenced on the Illumina HiSeq System as 87-base-pair reads. The authors' analysis ran thus. A later analysis tallied some 79 million unique TCR beta chains across the 550 to 850 repertoires, and approximately 11 million of those chains were shared by two or more donors. Raw reads were error-corrected and collapsed into unique sequences by a nearest-neighbor algorithm in which closely related sequences were merged to remove PCR and sequencing errors. To assign V, D and J gene segments, CDR3 sequences were aligned to IMGT reference sequences. For a sequence to be retained, a match of at least six nucleotides was required to both a V gene segment and a J gene segment. Rearrangements were classified as productive when the CDR3 lacked stop codons and remained in frame with V and J, and all other rearrangements were classified as non-productive. Following IMGT convention, CDR3 was defined as the stretch from the second conserved V-encoded cysteine to the conserved J-encoded phenylalanine. In an earlier analysis of some 550 of the donors, sequences lacking an unambiguous match to a single V gene segment were excluded. In an earlier analysis of several hundred of the donors, V segments were called functional above 56.7% productive rearrangements and were called segregating when the between-donor standard deviation exceeded 5%. To diagnose cytomegalovirus status from the catalog of TCR beta chain sequences, a statistical classification framework was built. A later analysis assigned V and J genes by comparing TCR nucleotide sequences with IMGT/GENE-DB human TR gene sequences. Using the TCRdist pipeline, a later analysis assigned CDR3 sequences along with most-parsimonious VDJ recombination scenarios. A later analysis defined each TCR beta chain by its CDR3 amino acid sequence plus V-gene family, and excluded reads lacking a unique V-gene family. As a way to deal with suspected cross-contamination and a sequencing artifact, a later analysis dropped approximately 590 nucleotide sequences that were highly shared and had low generation probability. In a later analysis, a clonal expansion index for each public chain was calculated from normalized within-repertoire ranks of inferred template counts. A later analysis computed generation probabilities with a VDJ recombination model fitted to out-of-frame rearrangements, and checked the results against IGoR. In a later analysis, hypergeometric tests were used to score TCR-TCR, TCR-HLA and TCR-CMV co-occurrence, with a repertoire-size bias correction applied to TCR pairs. To estimate false discovery rates, a later analysis permuted the HLA or CMV assignments 20 times. In a later analysis, co-occurring TCRs were grouped using DBSCAN, and TCRdist sequence similarity was added for clustering within HLA-allele-positive subsets. Repertoires with fewer than 30,000 or more than 120,000 public chains were left out of co-occurrence clustering, as were five repertoires with anomalous nucleotide sharing. TCRdb re-hosts the immuneACCESS table, in-frame sequences only. Its copies lack some clones; in the studies checked, an unresolved V gene accounts for under half of them, and the cause for the rest is not known. V and J calls and clone size are as listed in that table; D and trimming were resolved from the DNA. This sample is represented by around 150,000 clones; around 63% of them were singletons. The ten top clones hold over 1.5% of the sample.

The cohort comprised around 700 healthy bone marrow donors. At the time of sampling, all cohort members were nominally healthy, though unrecorded immune exposures were likely present. CMV serostatus was recorded as positive for just under 300 and negative for about 50% of the roughly 700 cohort members, whereas no CMV serostatus was recorded for the donor in question. A peripheral blood sample was collected from each donor, and TCR beta sequencing was performed on peripheral blood mononuclear cells. Genomic DNA was extracted from the blood cell samples with the Qiagen DNeasy Blood Extraction Kit. Source material: PBMCs. The rearrangement joined TRBV7-2 to TRBJ2-7; 7 bases in between match TRBD1. The origin of this receptor is a human donor in good health. The DNA reads as follows: TGTGCCAGCAGCTTAGAAGGGACAGTCAACTACGAGCAGTACTTC. Translation gives CASSLEGTVNYEQYF.